This is a list of T cell receptor beta chains from one sample in a study of glioma-infiltrating T cells. TCRdb passed the multiplex PCR reads through MiXCR, listing each CDR3 protein once. This repertoire shows more than 300,000 distinct CDR3 sequences, approximately 42% found once; its top ten account for approximately 12%. Specimen: glioma tissue, nonneoplastic brain tissue, or PBMCs (not recorded which). The receptors derive from a human donor with low-grade glioma or glioblastoma, undergoing nonglioma brain surgery, or in good health (not recorded which). The CDR3 runs from the conserved cysteine through the conserved F or W. A D gene is named only where the DNA matches it firmly. For some rows the clone size is stated as once, few or many, or as a class when expanded; others skip it.

size	V	D	J	DNA	CDR3
many	TRBV27	TRBD2	TRBJ2-1	TGTGCCAGCAGTCTCCTGACTAGCGGGAGACACTACAATGAGCAGTTCTTC	CASSLLTSGRHYNEQFF
many	TRBV15	-	TRBJ2-3	TGTGCCACCAGCAGTGCTGGGGCCCTCACAGATACGCAGTATTTT	CATSSAGALTDTQYF
few	TRBV19	-	TRBJ1-5	TGTGCCAGTAGTATTGGACGGATTGGCAATCAGCCCCAGCATTTT	CASSIGRIGNQPQHF
-	TRBV2	-	TRBJ2-1	TGTGCCAGCAAAGGGAGCTCCTACAATGAGCAGTTCTTC	CASKGSSYNEQFF
-	TRBV6-4	TRBD2	TRBJ2-1	TGTGCCAGCAGTCGCCTAGCGGGACGGGAGCAGTTCTTC	CASSRLAGREQFF
-	TRBV20-1	-	TRBJ2-1	TGCAGTGCTAGAGTGTTGCGGGGCAGGAATGAGCAGTTCTTC	CSARVLRGRNEQFF
-	TRBV4-2	-	TRBJ2-3	TGTGCCAGCAGCCGACGACAGTTCCCAGATACGCAGTATTTT	CASSRRQFPDTQYF
many	TRBV6-1	-	TRBJ1-1	TGTGCCAGCAGTAGGGAGATTGCCACTGAAGCTTTCTTT	CASSREIATEAFF
few	TRBV19	-	TRBJ2-1	TGTGCCAGTAGTATATTCCGTGAGCAGTTCTTC	CASSIFREQFF
-	TRBV5-1	-	TRBJ2-5	TGCGCCAGCAGCCATACCGGTACAGTCCAAGAGACCCAGTACTTC	CASSHTGTVQETQYF
many	TRBV6-2/TRBV6-3	-	TRBJ2-5	TGCGCCAGCAGAGGGGATGTGAAGACCCAGTACTTC	CASRGDVKTQYF
-	TRBV28	-	TRBJ2-7	TGTGCCAGCAACGACCCGGGACCAGCAACCTACGAGCAGTACTTC	CASNDPGPATYEQYF
once	TRBV18	-	TRBJ2-7	TGTGCCAGCTCACCAACGACGGACGACTACGAGCAGTACTTC	CASSPTTDDYEQYF
many	TRBV28	TRBD1	TRBJ1-2	TGTGCCAGCAGTTTCCCGACAGGGGGCAAAGGCTACACCTTC	CASSFPTGGKGYTF
-	TRBV29-1	-	TRBJ1-1	TGCAGCGTTGTCTCAGGGCTGAACACTGAAGCTTTCTTT	CSVVSGLNTEAFF
many	TRBV28	-	TRBJ2-5	TGTGCCAGCAGTTCGGCCCGACGAGAGACCCAGTACTTC	CASSSARRETQYF
-	TRBV27	-	TRBJ2-1	TGTGCCAGCAGTTTGGATAGCCCGAGCTCCTACAATGAGCAGTTCTTC	CASSLDSPSSYNEQFF
-	TRBV4-3	-	TRBJ2-7	TGCGCCAGCAGCCAAGATGTTAAGCGGACCCCGTACGAGCAGTACTTC	CASSQDVKRTPYEQYF
-	TRBV30	-	TRBJ1-5	TGTGCGTGGGGCAGGGTTCGAAATCAGCCCCAGCATTTT	CAWGRVRNQPQHF
few	TRBV29-1	-	TRBJ2-5	TGCAGCGTTAGTTGGCTAGGCGAGACCCAGTACTTC	CSVSWLGETQYF
-	TRBV4-2	-	TRBJ2-1	TGTGCCAGCAGCCAAAGGGGATCCTACAATGAGCAGTTCTTC	CASSQRGSYNEQFF
-	TRBV4-1	TRBD2	TRBJ2-1	TGCGCCAGCAGCAGCGCACGCTTGGGTGAGCGGGAGAATCCCAATGAGCAGTTCTTC	CASSSARLGERENPNEQFF
-	TRBV7-2	-	TRBJ1-2	TGTGCCAGCAGCTTCGTCAACTATGGCTACACCTTC	CASSFVNYGYTF
-	TRBV28	TRBD1	TRBJ2-5	TGTGCCAGCAGGAAGGGGACAGCAGGATTGGAGACCCAGTACTTC	CASRKGTAGLETQYF
few	TRBV6-2/TRBV6-3	-	TRBJ2-1	TGTGCCAGCAGCTTAGACGGGGCGTTGGATGAGCAGTTCTTC	CASSLDGALDEQFF
few	TRBV24-1	-	TRBJ2-2	TGTGCCACCAGTGGCCTGCCCCAAACGAACACCGGGGAGCTGTTTTTT	CATSGLPQTNTGELFF
many	TRBV4-2	TRBD1	TRBJ1-1	TGTGCCAGCAGCCGTGAGGGACAGCTGAACACTGAAGCTTTCTTT	CASSREGQLNTEAFF
few	TRBV6-2/TRBV6-3	TRBD2	TRBJ2-5	TGTGCCAGCAGTTATCCTTTATTAGCGGGAGAACTACAAGAGACCCAGTACTTC	CASSYPLLAGELQETQYF
many	TRBV27	-	TRBJ1-1	TGTGCCAGCAGTTTTCGACGGATGAACACTGAAGCTTTCTTT	CASSFRRMNTEAFF
many	TRBV6-2/TRBV6-3	-	TRBJ1-1	TGTGCCAGCAGTTACGCCCTGAACACTGAAGCTTTCTTT	CASSYALNTEAFF
few	TRBV7-9	-	TRBJ1-6	TGTGCCAGCAGCTTCGGAGGCCCCTATAATTCACCCCTCCACTTT	CASSFGGPYNSPLHF
once	TRBV20-1	TRBD1	TRBJ2-1	TGCATTGCTGCGACCGGGACAGGGAGCAATGAGCAGTTCTTC	CIAATGTGSNEQFF
many	TRBV27	-	TRBJ1-2	TGTGCCAGCAGTTCTGGGACTTTCTATGGCTACACCTTC	CASSSGTFYGYTF
-	TRBV6-2/TRBV6-3	TRBD2	TRBJ2-7	TGTGCCAGCACGGGGGGGGGGGCCTACTCCTACGAGCGGTACTTC	CASTGGGAYSYERYF
many	TRBV20-1	-	TRBJ2-7	TGCAGTGCTAGAGACCCGGGGGAACTAGTTCTCAACGAGCAGTACTTC	CSARDPGELVLNEQYF
few	TRBV19	-	TRBJ2-1	TGTGCCAGTACGGCACCGGGACGCCTCTACAATGAGCAGTTCTTC	CASTAPGRLYNEQFF
-	TRBV4-2	-	TRBJ1-1	TGTGCCAGTACGCCGTCCCGGGTTCCCACTGAAGCTTTCTTT	CASTPSRVPTEAFF
-	TRBV28	-	TRBJ1-5	TGTGCCGGTGGTGCCTGGGGAGGGAATAGCAATCAGCCCCAGCATTTT	CAGGAWGGNSNQPQHF
many	TRBV7-2	-	TRBJ2-7	TGTGCCAGCAGCCGAGACGGAGTACTTGGAGAGCAGTACTTC	CASSRDGVLGEQYF
-	TRBV7-9	-	TRBJ2-1	TGTGCCAGCAGCGTTACAGGGGCGGGGAATGAGCAGTTCTTC	CASSVTGAGNEQFF
-	TRBV20-1	-	TRBJ1-5	TGCAGTGCTTATCCCTCAGGAAGACTCCTATGGAACCAGCCCCAGCATTTT	CSAYPSGRLLWNQPQHF
many	TRBV7-7	-	TRBJ2-5	TGTGCTAGCAGCGAGGGGGAGACCCAGTACTTC	CASSEGETQYF
many	TRBV6-2/TRBV6-3	-	TRBJ1-2	TGTGCCAGCAGTAAAGGGTTCTATGGCTACACCTTC	CASSKGFYGYTF
many	TRBV7-2	-	TRBJ2-5	TGTGCCAGCAGCTTAAAGGCCAGTCAAGAGACCCAGTACTTC	CASSLKASQETQYF
few	TRBV28	TRBD2	TRBJ2-1	TGTGCCAGCAGTTTCTTCAGCGGTAGACTAGCGGGAAAGCGAGATGAGCAGTTCTTC	CASSFFSGRLAGKRDEQFF
-	TRBV11-2	-	TRBJ1-1	TGTGCCAGCAGCGATAGAAGGGCAGGCGACGATGAAACTTTCTTT	CASSDRRAGDDETFF
-	TRBV19	-	TRBJ2-2	TGTGCCAGTAGTCCTCCGCTAACAGGGAGGCTGCGCACCGGGGAGCTGTTTTTT	CASSPPLTGRLRTGELFF
-	TRBV11-2	-	TRBJ2-3	TGTGCCAGCAGCCTGAGCAGGGCGGCCCCCGGGGCGCAGTATTTT	CASSLSRAAPGAQYF
-	TRBV19	-	TRBJ1-1	TGTGCCAGTAGTATAATCCGGGGAGGAGCTTTCTTT	CASSIIRGGAFF
few	TRBV5-1	-	TRBJ1-1	TGCGCCAGCAGCTTGACAGCTACCAACACTGAAGCTTTCTTT	CASSLTATNTEAFF
-	TRBV20-1	-	TRBJ2-6	TGCAGTGCTAGCTCACGACTCTCTGGGGCCAACGTCCTGACTTTC	CSASSRLSGANVLTF
-	TRBV4-2	-	TRBJ1-1	TGTGCCAGCAGCCCTGTGCAAGGATTGAACACTGAAGCTTTCTTT	CASSPVQGLNTEAFF
few	TRBV4-1	-	TRBJ2-3	TGCGCCAGCAGCCAGCGGGCAGGGCCTAGCACAGATACGCAGTATTTT	CASSQRAGPSTDTQYF
-	TRBV4-1	-	TRBJ2-7	TGCGCCAGCGGCCAGGCTCAGGGGGGAGGAATCGACGAGCAGTACTTC	CASGQAQGGGIDEQYF
-	TRBV4-1	TRBD2	TRBJ2-3	TGCGCCAGCAGCCAAACAATTAGCGGGAGAAGTGATACGCAGTATTTT	CASSQTISGRSDTQYF